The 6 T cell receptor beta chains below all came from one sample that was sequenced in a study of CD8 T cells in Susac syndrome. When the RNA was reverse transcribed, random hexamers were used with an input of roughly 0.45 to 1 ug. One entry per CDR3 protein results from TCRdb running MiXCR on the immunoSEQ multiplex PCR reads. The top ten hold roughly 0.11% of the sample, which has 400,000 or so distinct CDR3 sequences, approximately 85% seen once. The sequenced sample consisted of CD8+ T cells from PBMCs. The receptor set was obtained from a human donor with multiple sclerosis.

The DNA of the CDR3 is TGTGCCAGCAGCTTGGAGACGCGGGACACTGAAGCTTTCTTT. Encoded protein: CASSLETRDTEAFF. The chain combines TRBV5-6 with TRBJ1-1; D is uncertain. This CDR3 region has 14 residues. V dropped 0 bases and J dropped 3 bases, with 9 bases sitting between them. Germline CDR1 SGHDT, CDR2 YYEEEE.

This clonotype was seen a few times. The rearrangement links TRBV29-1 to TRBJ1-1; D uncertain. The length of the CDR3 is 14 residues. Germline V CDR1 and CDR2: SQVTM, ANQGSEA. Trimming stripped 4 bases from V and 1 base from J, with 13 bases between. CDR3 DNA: TGCAGCGTTGTGGGAGGCAATTGGAACACTGAAGCTTTCTTT. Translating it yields CSVVGGNWNTEAFF.

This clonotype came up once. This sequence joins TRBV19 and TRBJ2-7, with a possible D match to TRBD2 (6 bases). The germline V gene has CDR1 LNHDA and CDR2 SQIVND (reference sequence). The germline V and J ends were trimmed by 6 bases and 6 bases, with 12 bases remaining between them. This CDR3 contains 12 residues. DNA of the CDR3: TGTGCCAGTAGCGGGAGTATCTCCGAGCAGTACTTC. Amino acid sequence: CASSGSISEQYF.

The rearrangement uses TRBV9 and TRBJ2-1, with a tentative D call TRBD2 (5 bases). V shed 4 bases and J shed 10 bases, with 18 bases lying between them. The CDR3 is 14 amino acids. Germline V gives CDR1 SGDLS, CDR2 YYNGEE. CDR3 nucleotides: TGTGCCAGCAGCCTACCTTCGGACTCCGGAGAGCAGTTCTTC. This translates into CASSLPSDSGEQFF.

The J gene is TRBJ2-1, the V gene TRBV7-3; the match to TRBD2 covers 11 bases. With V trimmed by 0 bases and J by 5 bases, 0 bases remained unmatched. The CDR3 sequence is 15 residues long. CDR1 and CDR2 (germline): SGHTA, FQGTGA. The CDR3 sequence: CASSLTGLADNEQFF. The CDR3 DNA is TGTGCCAGCAGCTTAACGGGACTAGCGGACAATGAGCAGTTCTTC. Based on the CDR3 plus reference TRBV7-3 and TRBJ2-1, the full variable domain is GAGVSQTPSNKVTEKGKYVELRCDPISGHTALYWYRQSLGQGPEFLIYFQGTGAADDSGLPNDRFFAVRPEGSVSTLKIQRTERGDSAVYLCASSLTGLADNEQFFGPGTRLTVL.

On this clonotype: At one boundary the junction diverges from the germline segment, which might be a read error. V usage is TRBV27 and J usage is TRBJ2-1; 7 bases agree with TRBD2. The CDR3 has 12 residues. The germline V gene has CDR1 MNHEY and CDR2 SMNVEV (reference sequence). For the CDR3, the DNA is TGTGCCAGCAGTGTAGCCGCGGGACTACTAATCTTC. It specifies CASSVAAGLLIF.